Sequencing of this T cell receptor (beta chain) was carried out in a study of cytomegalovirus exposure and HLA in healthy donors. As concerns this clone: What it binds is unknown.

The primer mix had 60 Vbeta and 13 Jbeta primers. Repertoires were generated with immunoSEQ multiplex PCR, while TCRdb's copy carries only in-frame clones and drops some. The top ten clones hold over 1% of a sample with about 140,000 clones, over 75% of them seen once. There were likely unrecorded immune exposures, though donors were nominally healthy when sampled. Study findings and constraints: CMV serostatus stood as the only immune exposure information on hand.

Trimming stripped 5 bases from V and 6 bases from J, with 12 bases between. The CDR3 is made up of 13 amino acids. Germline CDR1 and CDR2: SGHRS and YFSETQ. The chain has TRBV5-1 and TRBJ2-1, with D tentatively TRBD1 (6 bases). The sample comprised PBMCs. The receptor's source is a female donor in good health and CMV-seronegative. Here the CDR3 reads CASRGAGANEQFF. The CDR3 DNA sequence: TGCGCCAGCAGGGGGGCAGGGGCCAATGAGCAGTTCTTC. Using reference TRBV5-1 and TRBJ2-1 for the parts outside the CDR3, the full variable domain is KAGVTQTPRYLIKTRGQQVTLSCSPISGHRSVSWYQQTPGQGLQFLFEYFSETQRNKGNFPGRFSGRQFSNSRSEMNVSTLELGDSALYLCASRGAGANEQFFGPGTRLTVL.